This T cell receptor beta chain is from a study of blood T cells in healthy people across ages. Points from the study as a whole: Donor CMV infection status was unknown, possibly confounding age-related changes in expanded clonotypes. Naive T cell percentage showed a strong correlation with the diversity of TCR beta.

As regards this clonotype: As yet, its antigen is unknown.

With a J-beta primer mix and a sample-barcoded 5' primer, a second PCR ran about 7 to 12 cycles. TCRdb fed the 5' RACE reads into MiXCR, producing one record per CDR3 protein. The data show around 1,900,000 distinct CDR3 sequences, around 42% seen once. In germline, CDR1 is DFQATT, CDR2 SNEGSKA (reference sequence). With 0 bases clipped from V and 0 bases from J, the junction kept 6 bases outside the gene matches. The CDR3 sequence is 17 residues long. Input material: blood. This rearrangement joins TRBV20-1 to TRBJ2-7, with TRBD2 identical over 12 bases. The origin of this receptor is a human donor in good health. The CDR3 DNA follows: TGCAGTGCTAGAGAACTAAGGACTAGCGGGGACTCCTACGAGCAGTACTTC. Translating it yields CSARELRTSGDSYEQYF.